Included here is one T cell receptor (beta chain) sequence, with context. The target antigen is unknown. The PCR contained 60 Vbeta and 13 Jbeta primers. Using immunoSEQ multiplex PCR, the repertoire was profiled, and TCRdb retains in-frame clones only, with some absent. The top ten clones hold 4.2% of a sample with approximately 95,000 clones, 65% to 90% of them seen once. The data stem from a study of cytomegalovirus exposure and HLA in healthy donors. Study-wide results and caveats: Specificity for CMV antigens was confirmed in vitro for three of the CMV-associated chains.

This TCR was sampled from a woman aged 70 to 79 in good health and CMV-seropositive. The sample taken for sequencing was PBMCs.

The CDR3 loop reads CASSKGTGANYGYTF. Here the CDR3 DNA reads TGTGCCAGTAGTAAGGGGACGGGAGCTAACTATGGCTACACCTTC. The chain recombines TRBV19 with TRBJ1-2, with D possibly being TRBD1 (5 bases). The CDR3 has 15 residues. V dropped 4 bases and J dropped 0 bases, with 12 bases sitting between them. In germline, CDR1 is LNHDA, CDR2 SQIVND (reference sequence). The full variable domain, in which reference TRBV19 and TRBJ1-2 provide the parts outside the CDR3, is DGGITQSPKYLFRKEGQNVTLSCEQNLNHDAMYWYRQDPGQGLRLIYYSQIVNDFQKGDIAEGYSVSREKKESFPLTVTSAQKNPTAFYLCASSKGTGANYGYTFGSGTRLTVV.